This TCR beta chain was sequenced during a study of blood T cell repertoires in COVID-19. On the study more broadly: The United States, Italy and Spain supplied acute and convalescent COVID-19 samples. The cDNA or gDNA used as material had been derived from T cells, B-cell-depleted T cells, or PBMCs.

In the original analysis: Estimation of nucleated cell counts was performed using reference gene primer amplification. Produced via immunoSEQ multiplex PCR; TCRdb's table is partial and in-frame only. V and J calls and clone size are given by that table; D and trimming were obtained from the DNA. The sample records 450,000 to 500,000 clones, around 85% being singletons. The CDR3 consists of 15 residues. The ends lost 4 bases at V and 4 bases at J; junction bases unmatched: 8. The germline V gene has CDR1 SGHRS and CDR2 YFSETQ. The rearrangement links TRBV5-1 to TRBJ2-3, with 8 nucleotides matching TRBD2. The material sequenced was peripheral blood. The TCR comes from a human donor in a cohort sampled during active COVID-19. CDR3 DNA: TGCGCCAGCAGCCTGAGCGGGAGTAAACCAGATACGCAGTATTTT. Translated: CASSLSGSKPDTQYF.